This passage covers 17 T cell receptor beta chains from one sample sequenced in a study of T-cell memory formation after mild COVID-19. MiXCR, applied by TCRdb to the 5' RACE reads, yields one record per CDR3 protein. The sample lists roughly 110,000 distinct CDR3 sequences, 14% occurring once. Sequencing was performed on PBMCs or a T cell subset sorted from them (not recorded which). These receptors all stem from a man aged 18 to 30 who had mild COVID-19 (a few samples of this study predate the infection). Cell type and time point are not known.

This clonotype has just a few counts. The chain links TRBV29-1 to TRBJ2-1; D is uncertain. The V gene's germline CDR1 is SQVTM and CDR2 ANQGSEA. This CDR3 is built from 14 residues. The V end was cut by 4 bases, the J end by 2 bases, with 12 bases between. The DNA of the CDR3 is TGCAGCGTTGGGCAGGCCAGAGCCTACAATGAGCAGTTCTTC. Translation: CSVGQARAYNEQFF.

This clonotype was detected only a few times. This sequence joins TRBV19 and TRBJ2-2, with 9 bases matching TRBD1. This CDR3 contains 14 residues. Looked up from germline, CDR1 is LNHDA and CDR2 is SQIVND (reference sequence). With 7 bases clipped from V and 4 bases from J, the junction kept 4 bases outside the gene matches. The CDR3, as DNA: TGTGCCAGTATAACAGGGGGCGGCACCGGGGAGCTGTTTTTT. Amino acid sequence: CASITGGGTGELFF.

This clonotype has more than one count but fewer than ten. The chain carries TRBV4-3 and TRBJ2-7; D ambiguous. The CDR3 is 14 residues long. Germline assignment: CDR1 LGHNA and CDR2 YSLEER. V was pared by 0 bases and J by 3 bases, with 9 bases between. The chain's CDR3 is CASSQDIFIYEQYV. CDR3 nucleotide sequence: TGCGCCAGCAGCCAAGATATCTTTATCTACGAGCAGTACGTC.

The rearrangement joins TRBV9 to TRBJ1-1; tentatively, D is TRBD1 (5 bases). Germline V gene lookup returns CDR1 SGDLS and CDR2 YYNGEE. With 0 bases removed from V and 8 bases from J, the gap between germline ends came to 14 bases. This CDR3 is built from 14 residues. Here the CDR3 reads CASSVVGGRGEAFF. Here the CDR3 DNA reads TGTGCCAGCAGCGTAGTTGGAGGGAGGGGCGAAGCTTTCTTT.

This clonotype was counted only a few times. The chain combines TRBV27 with TRBJ1-2; D uncertain. Trimming removed 0 bases from V and 4 bases from J, with 15 bases in between. Germline V gene lookup returns CDR1 MNHEY and CDR2 SMNVEV (reference sequence). The CDR3 has 16 amino acids. CDR3 sequence: CASSLSAGGTFYGYTF. CDR3 nucleotides: TGTGCCAGCAGTTTATCGGCGGGCGGTACCTTCTATGGCTACACCTTC.

This clonotype came up a few times. The chain couples TRBV2 to TRBJ1-2; 7 nucleotides align to TRBD1. Losses at the gene ends were 8 bases for V and 9 bases for J; bases not matched to a gene: 18. CDR1 and CDR2 from the germline V gene are SNHLY and FYNNEI. This CDR3 has 15 amino acids. CDR3 sequence: CASPEGARVLRSYTF. Written as DNA, the CDR3 is TGTGCCAGCCCGGAGGGGGCGCGGGTTCTTAGGAGCTACACCTTC.

The CDR3 bases are TGTGCCAGCAGCTCCTTACCTGGACAGGGGGTCCAAAACATTCAGTACTTC. This encodes CASSSLPGQGVQNIQYF. The rearrangement links TRBV7-9 to TRBJ2-4; 10 bases agree with TRBD1. The CDR3 has 17 amino acids. Losses at the gene ends were 4 bases for V and 5 bases for J; bases not matched to a gene: 11. Germline CDR1 and CDR2: SEHNR and FQNEAQ (reference sequence). Full variable domain (remainder filled in from reference TRBV7-9 and TRBJ2-4): DTGVSQNPRHKITKRGQNVTFRCDPISEHNRLYWYRQTLGQGPEFLTYFQNEAQLEKSRLLSDRFSAERPKGSFSTLEIQRTEQGDSAMYLCASSSLPGQGVQNIQYFGAGTRLSVL.

The chain employs TRBV29-1 and TRBJ1-1; D perhaps matches TRBD1 (5 bases). The CDR3 runs to 14 residues. In germline, CDR1 is SQVTM, CDR2 ANQGSEA. V dropped 7 bases and J dropped 1 base, with 16 bases sitting between them. CDR3 sequence reads: CSAGGRAGNTEAFF. CDR3 nucleotide sequence: TGCAGCGCCGGGGGGAGGGCCGGGAACACTGAAGCTTTCTTT.

This clonotype was detected a few times. The chain couples TRBV20-1 to TRBJ1-1; perhaps TRBD1 as D (5 bases). The germline gives CDR1 DFQATT, CDR2 SNEGSKA (reference sequence). This CDR3 has 14 amino acids. Trimming pared 6 bases from V and 4 bases from J, leaving 18 bases between. CDR3 DNA sequence: TGCAGTGCCCCTGCCGGTTGGGGCGTCACTGAAGCTTTCTTT. Its translation: CSAPAGWGVTEAFF.

This clonotype was picked up a small number of times. The chain couples TRBV20-1 to TRBJ2-1; maybe TRBD1 (6 bases). V lost 0 bases, J lost 5 bases, and 11 bases lay in between. Germline CDR1 is DFQATT and CDR2 is SNEGSKA (reference sequence). The CDR3 has 14 residues. The CDR3 DNA reads TGCAGTGCTAGAGATCGGGACACCCACAATGAGCAGTTCTTC. It yields the protein CSARDRDTHNEQFF.

This clonotype was counted many times. The CDR3 loop is CASSFRLADTDTQYF. The DNA for the CDR3 is TGTGCCAGCAGCTTTCGACTAGCGGATACAGATACGCAGTATTTT. The rearrangement joins TRBV13 to TRBJ2-3, with TRBD2 matching 9 bases. This CDR3 spans 15 amino acids. The germline V gene encodes CDR1 PRHDT and CDR2 FYEKMQ (reference sequence). Trimming took 3 bases from V and 3 from J; bases not matched to a gene: 4.

On this clonotype: One junction end disagrees with the germline gene, perhaps due to a read error. V is TRBV7-9 and J is TRBJ2-5, with 7 bases matching TRBD1. Germline assignment: CDR1 SEHNR and CDR2 FQNEAQ (reference sequence). The CDR3 extends over 13 amino acids. CDR3 region: CDSREQGRETQYF. For the CDR3, the DNA is TGTGACAGCAGAGAACAGGGGAGAGAGACCCAGTACTTC.

The chain employs TRBV30 and TRBJ2-7, with D unclear. V was clipped by 0 bases and J by 0 bases, with 6 bases between them. Germline-derived CDR1 and CDR2 are GTSNPN and SVGIG (reference sequence). CDR3 length: 13 residues. The CDR3 is CAWSVGNSYEQYF. DNA of the CDR3: TGTGCCTGGAGTGTAGGCAACTCCTACGAGCAGTACTTC.

In its sample, this clonotype was seen a few times. The rearrangement links TRBV7-8 to TRBJ2-1; D remains unclear. The V end was cut by 5 bases, the J end by 8 bases, with 13 bases between. The CDR3 spans 13 residues. From germline, CDR1 is SGHVS and CDR2 FQNEAQ. In nucleotides, the CDR3 is TGTGCCAGCAGCCCGAACCCGATCGATGAGCAGTTCTTC. This gives the protein CASSPNPIDEQFF. The full variable domain, in which reference TRBV7-8 and TRBJ2-1 provide the parts outside the CDR3, is GAGVSQSPRYKVAKRGQDVALRCDPISGHVSLFWYQQALGQGPEFLTYFQNEAQLDKSGLPSDRFFAERPEGSVSTLKIQRTQQEDSAVYLCASSPNPIDEQFFGPGTRLTVL.

The genes are TRBV7-2 and TRBJ2-3, with D maybe TRBD2 (5 bases). Deletions cut 5 bases from V and 3 bases from J, with 15 bases between. Germline values: CDR1 SGHTA, CDR2 FQGNSA. The CDR3 has 15 residues. The CDR3 bases are TGTGCCAGCAGCCTCTCCACGGGGTGGACAGATACGCAGTATTTT. It translates to CASSLSTGWTDTQYF.

This clonotype was counted many times. The rearrangement uses TRBV4-1 and TRBJ1-1; 8 bases agree with TRBD1. Germline values: CDR1 MGHRA, CDR2 YSYEKL. The CDR3 has 16 amino acids. The V segment lost 4 bases and the J segment 1 base; nucleotides outside the gene matches: 8. The CDR3 nucleotides are TGCGCCAGCAGCCTACGACAGGGGACCCCGAACACTGAAGCTTTCTTT. Translation: CASSLRQGTPNTEAFF.

The genes are TRBV7-6 and TRBJ2-1, with 11 bases matching TRBD2. The germline V gene has CDR1 SGHVS and CDR2 FNYEAQ. V lost 5 bases, J lost 4 bases, and 10 bases stayed unmatched. The CDR3 loop spans 17 amino acids. CDR3 residues: CASSLGTSGRVYNEQFF. CDR3 DNA: TGTGCCAGCAGCCTTGGGACTAGCGGAAGAGTATACAATGAGCAGTTCTTC.